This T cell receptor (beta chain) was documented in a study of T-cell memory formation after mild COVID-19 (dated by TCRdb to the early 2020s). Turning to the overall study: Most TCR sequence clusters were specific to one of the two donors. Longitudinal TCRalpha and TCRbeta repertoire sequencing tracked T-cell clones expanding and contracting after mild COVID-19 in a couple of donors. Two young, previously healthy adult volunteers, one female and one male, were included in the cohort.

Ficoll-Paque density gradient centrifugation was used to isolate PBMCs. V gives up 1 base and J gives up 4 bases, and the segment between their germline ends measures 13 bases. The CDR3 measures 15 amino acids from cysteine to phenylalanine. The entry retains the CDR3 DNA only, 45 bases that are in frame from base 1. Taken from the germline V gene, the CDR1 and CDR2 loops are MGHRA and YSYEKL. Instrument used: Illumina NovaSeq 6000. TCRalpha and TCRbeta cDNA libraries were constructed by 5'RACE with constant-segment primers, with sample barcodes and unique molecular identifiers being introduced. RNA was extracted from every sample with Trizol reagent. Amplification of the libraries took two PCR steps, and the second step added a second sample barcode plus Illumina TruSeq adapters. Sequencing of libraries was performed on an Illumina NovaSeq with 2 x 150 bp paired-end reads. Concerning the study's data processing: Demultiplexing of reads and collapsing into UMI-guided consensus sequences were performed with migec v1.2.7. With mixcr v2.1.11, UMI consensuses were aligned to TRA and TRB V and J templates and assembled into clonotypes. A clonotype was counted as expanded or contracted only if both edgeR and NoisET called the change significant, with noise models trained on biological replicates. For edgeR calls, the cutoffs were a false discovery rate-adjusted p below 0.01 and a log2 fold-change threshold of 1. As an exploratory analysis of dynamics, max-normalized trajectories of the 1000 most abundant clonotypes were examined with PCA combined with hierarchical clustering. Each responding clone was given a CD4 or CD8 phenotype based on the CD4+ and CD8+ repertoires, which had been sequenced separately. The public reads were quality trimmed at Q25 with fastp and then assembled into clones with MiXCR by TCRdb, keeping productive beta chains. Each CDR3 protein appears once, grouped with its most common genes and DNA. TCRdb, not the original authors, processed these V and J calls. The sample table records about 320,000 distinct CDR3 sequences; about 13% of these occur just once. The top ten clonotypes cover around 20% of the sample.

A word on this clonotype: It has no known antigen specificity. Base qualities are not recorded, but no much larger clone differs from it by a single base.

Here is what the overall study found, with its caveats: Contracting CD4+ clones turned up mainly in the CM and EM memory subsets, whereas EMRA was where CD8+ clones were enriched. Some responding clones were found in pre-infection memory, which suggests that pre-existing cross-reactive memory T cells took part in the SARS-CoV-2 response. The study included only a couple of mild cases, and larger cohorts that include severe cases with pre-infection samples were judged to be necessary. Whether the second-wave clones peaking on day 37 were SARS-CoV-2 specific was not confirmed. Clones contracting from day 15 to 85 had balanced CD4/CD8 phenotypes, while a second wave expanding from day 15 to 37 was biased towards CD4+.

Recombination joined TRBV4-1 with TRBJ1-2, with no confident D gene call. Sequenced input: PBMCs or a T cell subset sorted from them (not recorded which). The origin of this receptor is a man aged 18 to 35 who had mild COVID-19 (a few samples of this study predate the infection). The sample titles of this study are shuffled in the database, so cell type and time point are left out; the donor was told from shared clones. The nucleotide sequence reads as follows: TGCGCCAGCAGCCAAGCGGACCAGCCAGCCTATGGCTACACCTTC. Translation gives CASSQADQPAYGYTF.